This paragraph reports one T cell receptor beta chain. No antigen is known for it. A far larger clone is one nucleotide away, so this likely arose from a read error. Specified time point: newly diagnosed GD, antithyroid drugs for less than 3 months. PBMCs provided the RNA from which the TCR library was made. Diagnosis followed American Thyroid Association guidelines for Graves' disease. These data come from a study of regulatory T cells in long-lasting Graves disease. Study conclusions and caveats: Persistent disease favored TRBV28, TRBJ1-2 and TRBJ2-5. TCR diversity was lower in persistent Graves' patients (versus newly diagnosed ones).

The TCR beta library used iRepertoire HTBI primers with Arm-PCR amplification of CDR3. TCRdb re-called the multiplex PCR reads with MiXCR, one entry per CDR3 protein. This sample has under 300,000 distinct CDR3 sequences, with around 20% found just once. The CDR3 totals 14 residues. Trimming took 1 base from V and 7 from J; bases not matched to a gene: 5. Germline loops: CDR1 SGHTA, CDR2 FQGNSA. The gene calls are TRBV7-2 and TRBJ2-7; 9 bases agree with TRBD1. This receptor was obtained from a female donor with Graves disease. The starting material was peripheral blood mononuclear cells (PBMCs), obtained at new diagnosis, from a patient treated with antithyroid drugs. This CDR3 is CASSLERTGAEQYF. CDR3 in DNA: TGTGCCAGCAGCTTAGAACGGACAGGGGCTGAGCAGTACTTC.